Listed below are T cell receptor beta chains from one sample, sequenced in a study of shared clonotypes between healthy human individuals. Here immunoSEQ multiplex PCR was the method, and the copy in TCRdb shows in-frame clones only, minus some. The repertoire holds more than 500,000 clones, with 95% to 97% as singletons. The sequencing sample was made of naive CD4+ T cells sorted from blood. The receptor set was obtained from a woman aged 25 to 39 in good health. The CDR3 runs from the conserved cysteine through the conserved F or W. Fields, in order: D gene, J gene, clone size, CDR3 length, V gene, CDR3 DNA, CDR3 protein. D genes are given only for firm matches. Size is omitted from some rows. Given values are once, few, many or a class for expanded clones.

-,TRBJ1-1,-,14,TRBV28,TGTGCCAGCAGTTTTATAGGGGGGAACACTGAAGCTTTCTTT,CASSFIGGNTEAFF
TRBD2,TRBJ2-1,once,15,TRBV9,TGTGCCAGCAGCGACAGGACTAGCGGGTACAATGAGCAGTTCTTC,CASSDRTSGYNEQFF
-,TRBJ1-2,-,15,TRBV6-1,TGTGCCAGCAGTGAAGGTGGGCCCCCCCAGCGGGGCTACACCTTC,CASSEGGPPQRGYTF
-,TRBJ2-7,once,15,TRBV5-1,TGCGCCAGCAGCTTGGCGGGCGGTTCTCCCTACGAGCAGTACTTC,CASSLAGGSPYEQYF
TRBD1,TRBJ2-5,-,16,TRBV10-2,TGCGCCAGCAAAAAACCCGGGACAGGGGTCCGAGAGACCCAGTACTTC,CASKKPGTGVRETQYF
TRBD1,TRBJ2-7,-,15,TRBV7-8,TGTGCCAGCAGCTTTAGGGGGACAGGAGACTACGAGCAGTACTTC,CASSFRGTGDYEQYF
-,TRBJ2-1,-,14,TRBV7-6,TGTGCCAGCAGCTTAACTTCCGCCTACAATGAGCAGTTCTTC,CASSLTSAYNEQFF
TRBD1,TRBJ2-2,-,14,TRBV7-9,TGTGCCAGCAGCCGACAGGGGGGCAGCGGGGAGCTGTTTTTT,CASSRQGGSGELFF
-,TRBJ2-1,once,16,TRBV14,TGTGCCAGCAGCCACTCAGGGGGGCTCTCCTACAATGAGCAGTTCTTC,CASSHSGGLSYNEQFF
TRBD1,TRBJ2-3,once,16,TRBV6-5,TGTGCCAGCAGTTCGCGGACAGGGAAAAGCACAGATACGCAGTATTTT,CASSSRTGKSTDTQYF
TRBD2,TRBJ2-3,-,16,TRBV7-2,TGTGCCAGCAGCTACGGGACTAGCGGGAGGACAGATACGCAGTATTTT,CASSYGTSGRTDTQYF
-,TRBJ2-5,-,15,TRBV6-5,TGTGCCAGCAGCGGCGTAGGGCAGGCTGAAGAGACCCAGTACTTC,CASSGVGQAEETQYF